This TCR beta chain came from a study of blood T cells in healthy people across ages. The authors ran a second PCR of about 6 to 11 cycles using a sample-barcoded 5' primer and a J-beta primer mix. TCRdb itself ran the 5' RACE reads through MiXCR, one entry per CDR3 protein. The table lists 600,000 or so distinct CDR3 sequences, 20% to 25% of them singletons. Healthy Caucasian individuals from Russia aged about 6 to 95 were enrolled as donors. This TCR came from a man between 65 and 85 years old in good health. Specimen: blood.

This CDR3 reads CATSRDWETQYF. The CDR3 nucleotides read TGTGCCACCAGCAGAGATTGGGAGACCCAGTACTTC. V and J are TRBV15 and TRBJ2-5; D remains ambiguous. CDR3 length equals 12 residues. The germline V gene has CDR1 LNHNV and CDR2 YYDKDF (reference sequence). V dropped 0 bases and J dropped 5 bases, with 4 bases sitting between them.